This entry lists 29 T cell receptor beta chains sequenced from one sample in a study of cytotoxic CD8 clonotypes in ibrutinib-treated CLL. The data were produced by immunoSEQ multiplex PCR, yet TCRdb's version contains in-frame clones alone and is incomplete. Among about 160,000 clones listed, 84% were seen once. This specimen consisted of PBMCs, obtained after 24 months of ibrutinib treatment. These receptors all stem from a human donor with chronic lymphocytic leukemia.

The chain carries TRBV14 and TRBJ1-1, with a weak D call TRBD1 (5 bases). CDR1 SGHDN and CDR2 FVKESK come from the germline V gene. This CDR3 region has 14 residues. Between the trimmed V and J ends, which lost 2 bases and 1 base, there was a span of 8 bases. The chain's CDR3 is CASSQQGRNTEAFF. The CDR3 DNA reads TGTGCCAGCAGCCAACAGGGTCGGAACACTGAAGCTTTCTTT.

The V call is TRBV7-2, the J call TRBJ2-1; D possibly corresponds to TRBD2 (8 bases). Germline V gives CDR1 SGHTA, CDR2 FQGNSA. Deletions cut 5 bases from V and 4 bases from J, with 21 bases between. CDR3 size: 17 residues. CDR3 bases: TGTGCCAGCAGCCTCCGACAGGGACTAGGGCTGTACAATGAGCAGTTCTTC. It codes for CASSLRQGLGLYNEQFF.

This sequence joins TRBV9 and TRBJ2-7, with D possibly matching TRBD1 (5 bases). Germline CDR1 SGDLS, CDR2 YYNGEE. The CDR3 has 14 amino acids. Trimming pared 3 bases from V and 4 bases from J, leaving 14 bases between. The DNA of the CDR3 is TGTGCCAGCAGCGAGACAGCCCTGAGGTACGAGCAGTACTTC. It encodes CASSETALRYEQYF.

V usage is TRBV9 and J usage is TRBJ1-2; D gene unclear. The CDR3 spans 15 residues. V was trimmed by 4 bases and J by 2 bases, leaving 15 bases between them. The V gene's germline CDR1 is SGDLS and CDR2 YYNGEE. Here the CDR3 reads CASSPRGRLNYGYTF. DNA for the CDR3: TGTGCCAGCAGCCCCCGCGGGCGCTTAAACTATGGCTACACCTTC.

This chain uses TRBV30 with TRBJ2-1, with 11 bases aligning to TRBD2. The CDR3 length is 15 residues. V lost 2 bases, J lost 7 bases, and 7 bases stayed unmatched. Germline CDR1 and CDR2: GTSNPN and SVGIG (reference sequence). CDR3: CAWSYLAGGQNEQFF. The CDR3 bases are TGTGCCTGGAGTTACCTAGCGGGAGGCCAGAATGAGCAGTTCTTC.

This chain connects TRBV5-1 to TRBJ2-7; D not certain. CDR1 SGHRS and CDR2 YFSETQ come from the germline V gene. The CDR3 is made up of 12 amino acids. Between the trimmed V and J ends, which lost 3 bases and 4 bases, there was a span of 8 bases. CDR3 loop: CASSSPGYEQYF. The CDR3, as DNA: TGCGCCAGCAGCTCGCCGGGTTACGAGCAGTACTTC. The whole variable domain, filled in from reference TRBV5-1 and TRBJ2-7, reads KAGVTQTPRYLIKTRGQQVTLSCSPISGHRSVSWYQQTPGQGLQFLFEYFSETQRNKGNFPGRFSGRQFSNSRSEMNVSTLELGDSALYLCASSSPGYEQYFGPGTRLTVT.

Only one count was recorded for this clone. This sequence joins TRBV4-1 and TRBJ1-2; TRBD1 is a possible D gene (6 bases). Trimming took off 5 bases at V and 0 bases at J, with 16 bases between the two ends. The CDR3 runs 16 residues. Germline V gene sequence: CDR1 MGHRA, CDR2 YSYEKL. The CDR3 nucleotides read TGCGCCAGCAGCAGAGGGGGGGCGGGCTCTAACTATGGCTACACCTTC. Residues: CASSRGGAGSNYGYTF.

Only a few counts were recorded for this clone. The chain employs TRBV10-1 and TRBJ2-7; tentatively, D is TRBD2 (6 bases). V gave up 0 bases and J gave up 3 bases, with 18 bases separating them. From germline, CDR1 is WNHNN and CDR2 SYGVQD (reference sequence). CDR3 size: 17 residues. CDR3 region: CASSESELGGSCYEQYF. CDR3 bases: TGCGCCAGCAGTGAGTCTGAGTTGGGGGGTTCTTGCTACGAGCAGTACTTC.

The chain uses TRBV4-1 and TRBJ2-2, with a possible D match to TRBD2 (6 bases). Germline CDR1 is MGHRA and CDR2 is YSYEKL. The CDR3 is 16 amino acids. V lost 1 base, J lost 8 bases, and 17 bases lay in between. The CDR3 reads CASSQGTGLGWGELFF. CDR3 in DNA: TGCGCCAGCAGCCAAGGGACGGGACTTGGATGGGGGGAGCTGTTTTTT.

The V call is TRBV9, the J call TRBJ2-7; D not resolved. CDR3 length: 13 residues. Per germline, CDR1 SGDLS and CDR2 YYNGEE. V lost 2 bases, J lost 0 bases, and 6 bases lay in between. The CDR3 loop reads CASSVSSSYEQYF. The CDR3, as DNA: TGTGCCAGCAGCGTTTCCAGCTCCTACGAGCAGTACTTC.

This clone was observed a single time. V is TRBV7-9 and J is TRBJ2-3; no clear D gene. Germline V gene data show CDR1 as SEHNR and CDR2 as FQNEAQ (reference sequence). The CDR3 runs to 12 residues. V shed 10 bases and J shed 4 bases, with 12 bases lying between them. The CDR3 DNA reads as TGTGCCATCCCGACATCCCCAGATACGCAGTATTTT. This translates into CAIPTSPDTQYF.

This chain uses TRBV19 with TRBJ2-2; TRBD2 matches at 7 bases. Germline-derived CDR1 and CDR2 are LNHDA and SQIVND (reference sequence). The CDR3 sequence is 17 residues long. The trim removed 4 bases at V and 6 bases at J, leaving 14 bases unmatched. CDR3 protein: CASSNPPSAGVAGELFF. CDR3 nucleotide sequence: TGTGCCAGTAGTAATCCCCCTTCGGCGGGAGTAGCCGGGGAGCTGTTTTTT.

The V gene is TRBV4-1, the J gene TRBJ1-5, with a possible D match to TRBD1 (5 bases). CDR1 MGHRA and CDR2 YSYEKL come from the germline V gene. Trimming took off 4 bases at V and 0 bases at J, with 16 bases between the two ends. The CDR3 has 17 residues. The CDR3 is CASSRDGRAYSNQPQHF. In nucleotides, the CDR3 is TGCGCCAGCAGCCGGGATGGCAGGGCGTATAGCAATCAGCCCCAGCATTTT.

The V call is TRBV7-2, the J call TRBJ2-2, with 8 positions matching TRBD1. The J segment lost 4 bases and the V segment lost 7 bases, leaving 17 bases of the junction unmatched. CDR1 and CDR2 from the germline V gene are SGHTA and FQGNSA. The CDR3 spans 18 residues. The CDR3 region is CASTLSYSDREGTGELFF. The CDR3 region has the DNA TGTGCCAGCACCCTCTCGTACTCGGACAGGGAAGGCACCGGGGAGCTGTTTTTT.

This sequence joins TRBV6-5 and TRBJ1-6, with unresolved D. CDR1 is MNHEY, CDR2 SVGAGI, per germline. V lost 6 bases, J lost 4 bases, and 13 bases lay in between. The CDR3 sequence is 15 residues long. The DNA of the CDR3 is TGTGCCAGCAGATATTCCGACCGATATAATTCACCCCTCCACTTT. It yields the protein CASRYSDRYNSPLHF.

This clone appeared a few times. The CDR3 sequence is CASSLTGRGGGYTF. The CDR3 DNA follows: TGTGCCAGCAGCTTAACGGGCAGGGGCGGAGGCTACACCTTC. This chain uses TRBV7-9 with TRBJ1-2; D perhaps matches TRBD1 (6 bases). The V gene lost 2 bases and the J gene lost 8 bases, with 15 bases spanning the gap. This CDR3 contains 14 residues. The V gene's germline CDR1 is SEHNR and CDR2 FQNEAQ (reference sequence).

The chain joins TRBV5-6 to TRBJ1-1, with D tentatively TRBD1 (5 bases). The CDR3 has 16 amino acids. V was shortened by 2 bases and J by 3 bases, with 17 bases between the two germline ends. The V gene's germline CDR1 is SGHDT and CDR2 YYEEEE. The CDR3 DNA reads as TGTGCCAGCAGCTTAACTATTGACAGATTTGACACTGAAGCTTTCTTT. It codes for CASSLTIDRFDTEAFF.

The chain carries TRBV4-1 and TRBJ2-7; D remains unclear. Germline CDR1 reads MGHRA; CDR2 reads YSYEKL. CDR3 size: 13 residues. Between the trimmed V and J ends, which lost 4 bases and 3 bases, there was a span of 10 bases. The CDR3 nucleotides are TGCGCCAGCAGCCTTTTGGCTCACTACGAGCAGTACTTC. As protein: CASSLLAHYEQYF.

V usage is TRBV28 and J usage is TRBJ1-6; D is undetermined. CDR1 and CDR2 (germline): MDHEN, SYDVKM. Between the trimmed V and J ends, which lost 2 bases and 12 bases, there was a span of 8 bases. The CDR3 loop spans 12 amino acids. This chain's CDR3 is CASSLEVRPLHF. As DNA, the CDR3 is TGTGCCAGCAGTTTAGAAGTGCGACCCCTCCACTTT.

The genes are TRBV28 and TRBJ1-3, with no clear D. The CDR3 totals 15 residues. Germline lookup yields CDR1 MDHEN and CDR2 SYDVKM. V gave up 5 bases and J gave up 0 bases, with 11 bases separating them. CDR3 nucleotides: TGTGCCAGCAGTCCCGACAACCTCTCTGGAAACACCATATATTTT. The encoded protein is CASSPDNLSGNTIYF.

The chain recombines TRBV19 with TRBJ2-3, with 13 bases aligning to TRBD2. V dropped 5 bases and J dropped 4; count of bases not matched to a gene: 6. Germline-derived CDR1 and CDR2 are LNHDA and SQIVND (reference sequence). The CDR3 covers 16 residues. In nucleotides, the CDR3 is TGTGCCAGTAGTCACTTACTAGCGGGAGGGCCAGATACGCAGTATTTT. Residues: CASSHLLAGGPDTQYF. Variable domain in full (rest from reference TRBV19 and TRBJ2-3): DGGITQSPKYLFRKEGQNVTLSCEQNLNHDAMYWYRQDPGQGLRLIYYSQIVNDFQKGDIAEGYSVSREKKESFPLTVTSAQKNPTAFYLCASSHLLAGGPDTQYFGPGTRLTVL.

This clone was seen a single time. J is TRBJ1-2 and V is TRBV7-9, with 7 bases identical to TRBD1. From germline, CDR1 is SEHNR and CDR2 FQNEAQ (reference sequence). The CDR3 consists of 16 residues. J gave up 4 bases and V 3 bases, and 11 bases lay outside the gene matches. The CDR3 DNA sequence: TGTGCCAGCAGCTTGGCTGGGTCAACAGGGGTCTATGGCTACACCTTC. Translation: CASSLAGSTGVYGYTF.

This clone was seen a few times. V gene TRBV2 combines with J gene TRBJ1-5; 9 nucleotides agree with TRBD1. V lost 8 bases, J lost 6 bases, and 11 bases stayed unmatched. The germline V gene has CDR1 SNHLY and CDR2 FYNNEI. The CDR3 consists of 15 residues. The DNA of the CDR3 is TGTGCCAGCGGGCAACCCGGGACAGGGAGTCAGCCCCAGCATTTT. Translation: CASGQPGTGSQPQHF. The full variable domain, completed using reference TRBV2 and TRBJ1-5, is EPEVTQTPSHQVTQMGQEVILRCVPISNHLYFYWYRQILGQKVEFLVSFYNNEISEKSEIFDDQFSVERPDGSNFTLKIRSTKLEDSAMYFCASGQPGTGSQPQHFGDGTRLSIL.

DNA of the CDR3: TGTGCCAGCAGTGAGCAGGGGACGGGCAATCAGCCCCAGCATTTT. This encodes CASSEQGTGNQPQHF. V usage is TRBV6-6 and J usage is TRBJ1-5; D perhaps matches TRBD1 (6 bases). Trimming took off 5 bases at V and 2 bases at J, with 13 bases between the two ends. CDR1 is MNHNY and CDR2 is SVGAGI in the germline V gene (reference sequence). The CDR3 has 15 residues.

On this clone: Additional DNA sequences in this sample encode the identical CDR3. The chain joins TRBV19 to TRBJ1-5; no firm D call. This CDR3 spans 12 amino acids. Germline CDR1 and CDR2: LNHDA and SQIVND (reference sequence). Trimming removed 3 bases from V and 4 bases from J, with 4 bases in between. CDR3 in amino acids: CASSIGNQPQHF. Here the CDR3 DNA reads TGTGCCAGTAGTATTGGTAATCAGCCCCAGCATTTT.

The genes are TRBV5-6 and TRBJ2-7; no definite D call. Per germline, CDR1 SGHDT and CDR2 YYEEEE. V gave up 4 bases and J gave up 0 bases, with 8 bases separating them. The CDR3 is 13 residues long. CDR3 sequence (DNA): TGTGCCAGCAGCGCCGGCCCCTCCTACGAGCAGTACTTC. This codes for CASSAGPSYEQYF.

The chain employs TRBV27 and TRBJ1-5, with TRBD1 as a possible D gene (5 bases). Per germline, CDR1 MNHEY and CDR2 SMNVEV (reference sequence). The CDR3 is made up of 14 amino acids. V lost 5 bases, J lost 7 bases, and 15 bases lay in between. CDR3 bases: TGTGCCAGCAGTCTCCGGGACGGGGGGCAGCCCCAGCATTTT. This encodes CASSLRDGGQPQHF.

This chain links TRBV25-1 with TRBJ2-3, with D perhaps matching TRBD1 or TRBD2 (6 bases each). This CDR3 has 15 residues. Germline CDR1 and CDR2: MGHDK and SYGVNS. V dropped 10 bases and J dropped 1 base, with 18 bases sitting between them. The CDR3 coding sequence is TGTGCCACCCGACCCTCTCGGGGGCGCACAGATACGCAGTATTTT. This gives the protein CATRPSRGRTDTQYF.

The chain uses TRBV19 and TRBJ2-2; a possible D gene is TRBD2 (5 bases). The CDR3 has 15 amino acids. Germline loops: CDR1 LNHDA, CDR2 SQIVND (reference sequence). Trimming took 3 bases from V and 6 from J, leaving 14 bases between them. This chain's CDR3 is CASSITAAGSGELFF. The CDR3 nucleotides are TGTGCCAGTAGTATTACTGCGGCGGGCTCCGGGGAGCTGTTTTTT. The variable domain in full, with the rest retrieved from reference TRBV19 and TRBJ2-2, is DGGITQSPKYLFRKEGQNVTLSCEQNLNHDAMYWYRQDPGQGLRLIYYSQIVNDFQKGDIAEGYSVSREKKESFPLTVTSAQKNPTAFYLCASSITAAGSGELFFGEGSRLTVL.